This T cell receptor (beta chain) was captured by sequencing in a study of T cells in Graves' hyperthyroidism and ophthalmopathy. About the study: Peripheral blood specimens were obtained at initial diagnosis, prior to any treatment. The study, taken as a whole, reports: Most thyroid clonotypes expanded above 0.001 appeared in blood too.

The CDR3 has 16 amino acids. Trimming pared 1 base from V and 6 bases from J, leaving 16 bases between. Germline V lookup: CDR1 KGHDR, CDR2 SFDVKD. Patients were excluded because of uncontrolled infection, other autoimmune disease, pregnancy or lactation. RNA transcripts served as the template for amplifying TCR beta CDR3 regions. When the TCR CDR3 underwent first-round RT-PCR, the HTBI primer set was used. MiXCR, applied by TCRdb to the multiplex PCR reads, yields one record per CDR3 protein. The top ten hold around a third of the sample, which has about 640,000 distinct CDR3 sequences, 20% to 25% seen once. In the case of this clonotype: The antigen remains undetermined.

The sequence came from a man aged 25 to 40 with Graves' ophthalmopathy. Input material: blood. The V call is TRBV24-1, the J call TRBJ2-3; TRBD2 is a possible D gene (6 bases). For the CDR3, the DNA is TGTGCCACCAGTGATTTTTACGGCGGGAAGGGGGATACGCAGTATTTT. Amino acids: CATSDFYGGKGDTQYF.